This TCR beta chain was observed in a study of T cells in Graves' hyperthyroidism and ophthalmopathy. General study points: In blood, most of the thyroid clonotypes expanded above 0.001 were also present. The model identified upcoming ophthalmopathy a median approximately six months ahead of onset.

On this clonotype itself: The antigen is not known.

In making diagnoses, clinical symptoms, serum thyroxine and TRAb, thyroid ultrasound and orbital computed tomography were all used. The length of the CDR3 is 18 residues. J was trimmed by 4 bases and V by 5 bases; bases with no gene match: 19. Germline loops: CDR1 MNHEY, CDR2 SVGEGT. What was amplified from RNA transcripts were TCR beta CDR3 regions. The HTBI primer set served for first-round RT-PCR of the TCR CDR3. One entry per CDR3 protein, called by TCRdb with MiXCR from the multiplex PCR reads. The repertoire includes around 300,000 distinct CDR3 sequences, 20% to 25% of them detected once, and around 60% sits in the top ten.

The clonotype was recovered from a man between 25 and 39 years old with Graves' ophthalmopathy. The chain links TRBV6-2 or TRBV6-3 to TRBJ2-7; 8 positions match TRBD2. Source material: blood. The chain's CDR3 is CASSAHSSGSRTSYEQYF. The DNA of the CDR3 is TGTGCCAGCAGTGCCCACTCAAGCGGGAGCCGAACAAGTTACGAGCAGTACTTC.